The entry that follows covers one TCR beta chain sequence. Assay used: immunoSEQ multiplex PCR; TCRdb lists only in-frame clones, some missing. The data hold 60,000 to 85,000 clones, with about 80% observed a single time. This sample is part of a study of OX40 agonist ivuxolimab in advanced cancers. Background on the study: Ivuxolimab, an agonistic anti-OX40 (CD134) antibody, was given to patients. Among those treated, three patients had partial responses, one with hepatocellular carcinoma and two with cutaneous melanoma.

From germline, CDR1 is SGDLS and CDR2 YYNGEE. The CDR3 is 14 amino acids. Trimming took 3 bases from V and 7 from J, leaving 16 bases between them. The TCR was taken from an adult with an advanced solid tumor such as melanoma, head and neck, liver or kidney cancer. V usage is TRBV9 and J usage is TRBJ1-1; no reliable D call. The sequencing used CD4+ or CD8+ T cells sorted from blood, collected in a trial of the OX40 agonist ivuxolimab. This CDR3 reads CASSGGFGDLEAFF. In DNA, the CDR3 is TGTGCCAGCAGCGGAGGGTTCGGAGACCTTGAAGCTTTCTTT.